The following is a TCR beta chain sequence with its context. The data derive from a study of shared clonotypes between healthy human individuals. Sequencing used immunoSEQ multiplex PCR; TCRdb keeps in-frame clones, though not all of them. The sample includes about 980,000 clones, more than 75% of them seen just once. Sequencing was carried out using memory CD4+ T cells sorted from blood. Subset specified: CD45RA-negative fraction. The clonotype originates from a man younger than 35 in good health.

Written as DNA, the CDR3 is TGCGCCAGCAGCCCGACAGGGAGCTCCTATAATTCACCCCTCCACTTT. Amino acid sequence: CASSPTGSSYNSPLHF. This chain connects TRBV5-1 to TRBJ1-6, with 7 bases that match TRBD1. V shed 4 bases, J shed 0 bases, and the junction held 4 bases outside the gene matches. This CDR3 has 16 residues. CDR1 and CDR2 from the germline V gene are SGHRS and YFSETQ.